This TCR beta chain was captured in a study of shared T cell receptors in the human thymus. Profiled with immunoSEQ multiplex PCR; TCRdb holds only in-frame clones, not every one. The sample consists of about 660,000 clones, roughly 88% of them appearing once. The germline CDR1 and CDR2 sequences are SGHRS and YFSETQ. V lost 7 bases and J lost 5; bases outside the gene matches: 5. The CDR3 runs to 13 residues. The data were also submitted as part of a second study, on human thymus T cells. That report notes: Infants served as donors; they were healthy and Finnish and were having corrective surgery for congenital heart defects. Resections from corrective heart surgery supplied the thymus tissue. Apparent skewing of V and J gene usage characterized both thymic and blood repertoires. Thymic repertoires overlap heavily among unrelated individuals, related research has reported.

The material sequenced was thymocytes. This TCR was sampled from a boy under three years old with a congenital heart defect. The chain has TRBV5-1 and TRBJ2-7; 11 nucleotides agree with TRBD1. The CDR3 bases are TGCGCCAGCGGGACAGGGGGTCCCCACGAGCAGTACTTC. Its translation is CASGTGGPHEQYF.